This paragraph reports one T cell receptor (beta chain). Its antigen is as yet unknown. CDR3 length: 14 residues. J lost 3 bases, V lost 5 bases, and 9 bases had no gene match. The V gene's germline CDR1 is GTSNPN and CDR2 SVGIG (reference sequence). This record belongs to a study of human T cells and chemical hapten exposure. Study as a whole: DPC at 2% was the sensitizing agent, placed on about 2 cm by about 2 cm of upper inner arm skin.

TCRdb independently ran MiXCR on the RACE reads; one entry per CDR3 protein. Of some 74,000 distinct CDR3 sequences in the sample, 12% to 15% were seen once. Stated time point: pre-sensitization, week 0. Sample treatment: therapeutic diphenylcyclopropenone sensitization with weekly scalp DPC. General study points: Patch test score was positively correlated with the counts of PT1 expanded TCRs. Significantly more large CDR3 similarity clusters were formed by expanded TCRs than by controls.

This clonotype was obtained from a woman aged 50 to 60 with alopecia areata. Some clones in this sample may be carry-over from other donors' samples. The sample in question was whole blood, obtained in connection with sensitization to the hapten diphenylcyclopropenone (DPC). This chain links TRBV30 with TRBJ2-7; 8 bases line up with TRBD1. For the CDR3, the DNA is TGTGCCTGGGTGGCCGGGACAGGACGCTACGAGCAGTACTTC. Translated, it gives CAWVAGTGRYEQYF.